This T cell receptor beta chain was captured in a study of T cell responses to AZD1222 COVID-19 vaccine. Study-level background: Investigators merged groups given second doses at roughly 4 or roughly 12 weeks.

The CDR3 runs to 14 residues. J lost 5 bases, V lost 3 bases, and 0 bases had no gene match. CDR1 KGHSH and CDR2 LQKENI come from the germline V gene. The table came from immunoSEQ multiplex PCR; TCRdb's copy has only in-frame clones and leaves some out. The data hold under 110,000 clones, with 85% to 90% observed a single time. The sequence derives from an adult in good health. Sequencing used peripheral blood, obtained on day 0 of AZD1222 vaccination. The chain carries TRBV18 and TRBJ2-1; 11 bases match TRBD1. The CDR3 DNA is TGTGCCAGCTCACCGGGACAGGGGGACAATGAGCAGTTCTTC. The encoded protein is CASSPGQGDNEQFF.